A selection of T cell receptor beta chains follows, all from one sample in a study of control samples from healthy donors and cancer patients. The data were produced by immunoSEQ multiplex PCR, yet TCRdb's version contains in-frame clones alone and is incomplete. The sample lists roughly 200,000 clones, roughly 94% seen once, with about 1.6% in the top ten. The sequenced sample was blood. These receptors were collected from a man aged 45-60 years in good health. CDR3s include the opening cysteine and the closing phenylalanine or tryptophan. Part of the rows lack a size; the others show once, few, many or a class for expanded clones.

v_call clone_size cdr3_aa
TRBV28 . CASTMGHRPNTIYF
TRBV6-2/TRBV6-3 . CASSYPPTINSPLHF
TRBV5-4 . CASSSRQGVETQYF
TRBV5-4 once CASSLMRGGAHTDTQYF
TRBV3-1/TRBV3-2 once CASSQEATGGGLAFF
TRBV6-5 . CASSLHGPWTEAFF
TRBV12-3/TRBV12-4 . CASTQGMGTEAFF
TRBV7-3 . CASSLTGQTRRAEAFF
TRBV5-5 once CASSLGWNTEAFF
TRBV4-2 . CASSRSSDRVTDTQYF
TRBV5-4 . CASSLVRGAGADTQYF
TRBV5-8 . CASSRWRDGDTIYF
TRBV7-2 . CASTMGGAYEQYF
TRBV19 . CASTAGYRTDTQYF
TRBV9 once CASSAVTSGRYNEQFF
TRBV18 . CASSPRGEKLFF
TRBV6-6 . CASSEEGETQYF
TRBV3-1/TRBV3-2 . CASSQVREIPLHF
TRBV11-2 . CASSFFAAGSEQFF
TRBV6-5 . CASRSGQGALGELFF
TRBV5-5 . CASSAGTGGLQPQHF
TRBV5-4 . CASSSPDRDGETQYF
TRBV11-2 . CASSLEKSTDTQYF
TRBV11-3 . CASSSLTGNTIYF
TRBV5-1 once CASSLGTGGGYGYTF
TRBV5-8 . CASSLLFGVGLGVTQYF
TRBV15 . CATSRYRESNQPQHF
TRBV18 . CASSPRAHQSNQPQHF
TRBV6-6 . CASRADREYGYTF
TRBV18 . CASSSVGGLSNQPQHF
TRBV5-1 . CASSLRQDYGYTF
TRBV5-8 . CASSPMALGFYNEQFF
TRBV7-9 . CASSPGTGTDTQYF
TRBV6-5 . CASRSTGPNTEAFF
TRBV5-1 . CASSLAGRSGYTF
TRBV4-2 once CASSQDPHGEAETEAFF
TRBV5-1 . CASSLDLAGGRNEQFF
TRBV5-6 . CASSLGQLNYGYTF
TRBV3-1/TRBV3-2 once CASSQDIRRGTNEKLFF
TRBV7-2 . CASNFGMNTEAFF
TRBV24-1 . CATNTEEGYGYTF
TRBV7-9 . CASSPMGEGNTEAFF
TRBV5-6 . CASSWGQGSYNEQFF
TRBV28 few CASSPSRQRPYGYTF
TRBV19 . CASSIGRLNTEAFF
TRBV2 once CASREVRPGGTPNYGYTF
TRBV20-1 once CSASGQVFNEKLFF
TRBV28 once CASSLGGGGYTGELFF
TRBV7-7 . CASSAGTSGGFTDTQYF
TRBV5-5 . CASSWPGQGGTNEKLFF
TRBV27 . CASSLSRQETQYF
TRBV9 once CASSVALERISGNTIYF
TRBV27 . CASSQGPDTQYF
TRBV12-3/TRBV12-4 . CASSLSGGNEQFF